This T cell receptor beta chain emerged from a study of blood T cell repertoires in COVID-19. Study-level information: The samples span acute and convalescent COVID-19 from the United States, Italy and Spain. The cDNA or gDNA used as material had been derived from T cells, B-cell-depleted T cells, or PBMCs.

Per the original data handling: Amplification from reference gene primers served as the basis for estimated nucleated cell counts. This table comes from immunoSEQ multiplex PCR, and its TCRdb copy is limited to in-frame clones, with some not included. V, J and clone size derive from that table, while D and trimming were established from the DNA sequence. The sample lists 9,500 to 15,000 clones, approximately 80% seen once, with roughly 48% in the top ten. The germline V gene encodes CDR1 MNHEY and CDR2 SVGAGI. V dropped 7 bases and J dropped 6; count of bases not matched to a gene: 7. The CDR3 contains 13 residues.

V and J are TRBV6-5 and TRBJ1-1, with 8 positions matching TRBD1. This clonotype was sampled from an older man with acute or convalescent COVID-19. Sequencing was done on a sample of peripheral blood. CDR3 residues: CASNFNRGAEAFF. CDR3 DNA: TGTGCCAGCAATTTTAACAGGGGGGCTGAAGCTTTCTTT.